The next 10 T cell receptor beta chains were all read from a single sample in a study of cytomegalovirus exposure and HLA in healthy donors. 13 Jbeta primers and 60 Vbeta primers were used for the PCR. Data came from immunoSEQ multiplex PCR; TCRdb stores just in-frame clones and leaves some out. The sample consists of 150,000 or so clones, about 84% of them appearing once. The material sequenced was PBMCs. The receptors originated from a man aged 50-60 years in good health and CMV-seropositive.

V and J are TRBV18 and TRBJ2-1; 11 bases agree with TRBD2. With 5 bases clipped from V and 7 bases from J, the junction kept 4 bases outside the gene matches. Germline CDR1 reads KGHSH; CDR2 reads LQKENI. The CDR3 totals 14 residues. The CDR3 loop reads CASSAGLAENEQFF. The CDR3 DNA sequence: TGTGCCAGCTCAGCGGGACTAGCGGAAAATGAGCAGTTCTTC.

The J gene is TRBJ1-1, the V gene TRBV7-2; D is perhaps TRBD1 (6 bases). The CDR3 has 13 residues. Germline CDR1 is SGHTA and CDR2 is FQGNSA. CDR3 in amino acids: CGERTGRNTEAFF. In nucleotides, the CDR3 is TGTGGAGAAAGAACAGGGAGGAACACTGAAGCTTTCTTT.

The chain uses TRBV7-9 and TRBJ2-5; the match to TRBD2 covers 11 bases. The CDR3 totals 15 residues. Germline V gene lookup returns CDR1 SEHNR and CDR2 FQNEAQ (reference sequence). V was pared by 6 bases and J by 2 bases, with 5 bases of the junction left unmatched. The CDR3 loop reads CASRFGTSGQETQYF. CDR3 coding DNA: TGTGCCAGCAGGTTCGGGACTAGCGGACAAGAGACCCAGTACTTC.

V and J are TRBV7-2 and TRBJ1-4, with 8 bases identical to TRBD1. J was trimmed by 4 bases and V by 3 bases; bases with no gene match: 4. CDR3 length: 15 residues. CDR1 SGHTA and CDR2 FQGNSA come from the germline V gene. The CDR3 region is CASSFDRGGNEKLFF. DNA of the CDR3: TGTGCCAGCAGCTTTGACAGGGGCGGTAATGAAAAACTGTTTTTT.

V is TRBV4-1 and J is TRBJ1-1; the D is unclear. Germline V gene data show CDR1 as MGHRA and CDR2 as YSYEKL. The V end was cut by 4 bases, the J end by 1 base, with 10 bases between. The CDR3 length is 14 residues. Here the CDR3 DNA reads TGCGCCAGCAGCCCGGAGATTAGGAACACTGAAGCTTTCTTT. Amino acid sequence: CASSPEIRNTEAFF.

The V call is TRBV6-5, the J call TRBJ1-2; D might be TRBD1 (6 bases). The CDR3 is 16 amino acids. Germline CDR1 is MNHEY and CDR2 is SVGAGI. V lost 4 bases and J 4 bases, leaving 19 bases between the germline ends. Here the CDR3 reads CASSSPPGQSLYGYTF. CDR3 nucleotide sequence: TGTGCCAGCAGTTCCCCGCCCGGACAGAGCCTCTATGGCTACACCTTC.

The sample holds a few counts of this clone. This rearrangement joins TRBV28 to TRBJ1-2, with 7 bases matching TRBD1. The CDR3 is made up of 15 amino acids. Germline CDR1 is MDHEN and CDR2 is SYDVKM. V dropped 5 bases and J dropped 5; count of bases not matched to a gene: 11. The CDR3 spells CASSPEGRGIYGYTF. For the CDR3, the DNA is TGTGCCAGCAGTCCCGAAGGCAGGGGGATTTATGGCTACACCTTC.

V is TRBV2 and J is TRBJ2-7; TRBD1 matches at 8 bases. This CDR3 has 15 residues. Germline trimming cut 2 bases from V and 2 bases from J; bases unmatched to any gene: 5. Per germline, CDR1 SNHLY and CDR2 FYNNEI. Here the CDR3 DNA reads TGTGCCAGCAGTGAATCTTTGGGACAGGCCTACGAGCAGTACTTC. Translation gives CASSESLGQAYEQYF.

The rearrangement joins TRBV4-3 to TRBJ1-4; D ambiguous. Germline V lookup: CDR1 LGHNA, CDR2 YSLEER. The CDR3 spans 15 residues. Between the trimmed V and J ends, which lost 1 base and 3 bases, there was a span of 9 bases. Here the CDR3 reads CASSQGGSSNEKLFF. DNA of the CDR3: TGCGCCAGCAGCCAAGGCGGCAGCTCTAATGAAAAACTGTTTTTT.

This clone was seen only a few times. CDR3 region: CASSEALAQGRQKLFF. The CDR3 region has the DNA TGTGCCAGCAGTGAAGCGCTCGCACAGGGTCGCCAAAAACTGTTTTTT. The chain links TRBV6-1 to TRBJ1-4, with a tentative D call TRBD1 (6 bases). The CDR3 sequence is 16 residues long. The V and J ends lost 0 bases and 9 bases respectively, with 17 bases between them. Germline CDR1 reads MNHNS; CDR2 reads SASEGT.